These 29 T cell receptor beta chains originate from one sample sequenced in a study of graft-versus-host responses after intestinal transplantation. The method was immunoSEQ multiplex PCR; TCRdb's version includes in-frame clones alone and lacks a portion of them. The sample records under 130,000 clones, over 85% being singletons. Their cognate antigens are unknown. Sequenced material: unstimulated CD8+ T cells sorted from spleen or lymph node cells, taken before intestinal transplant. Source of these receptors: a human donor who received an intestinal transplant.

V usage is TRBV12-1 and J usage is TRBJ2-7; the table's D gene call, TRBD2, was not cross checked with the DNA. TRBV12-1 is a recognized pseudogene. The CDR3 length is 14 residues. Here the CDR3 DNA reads TGTGCCAGCAGCCCCCGGGACTTCCCTTACGAGCAGTACTTC. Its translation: CASSPRDFPYEQYF.

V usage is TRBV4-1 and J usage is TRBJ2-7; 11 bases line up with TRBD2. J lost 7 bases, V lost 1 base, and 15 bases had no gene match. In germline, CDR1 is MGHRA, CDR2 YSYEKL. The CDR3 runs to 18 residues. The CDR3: CASSQGPRLAGILGEQYF. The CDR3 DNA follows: TGCGCCAGCAGCCAAGGTCCCAGACTAGCGGGGATCTTGGGAGAGCAGTACTTC.

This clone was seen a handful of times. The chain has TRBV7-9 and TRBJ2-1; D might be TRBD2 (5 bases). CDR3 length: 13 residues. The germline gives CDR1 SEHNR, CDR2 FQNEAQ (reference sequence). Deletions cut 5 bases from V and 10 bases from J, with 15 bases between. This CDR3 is CASSRSDYWEQFF. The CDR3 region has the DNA TGTGCCAGCAGCCGGAGCGACTACTGGGAGCAGTTCTTC.

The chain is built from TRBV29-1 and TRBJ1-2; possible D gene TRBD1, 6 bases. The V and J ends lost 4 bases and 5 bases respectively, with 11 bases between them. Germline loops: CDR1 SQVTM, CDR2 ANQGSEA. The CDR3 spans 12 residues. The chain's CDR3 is CSVAGQPYGYTF. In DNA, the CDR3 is TGCAGCGTTGCCGGACAGCCATATGGCTACACCTTC.

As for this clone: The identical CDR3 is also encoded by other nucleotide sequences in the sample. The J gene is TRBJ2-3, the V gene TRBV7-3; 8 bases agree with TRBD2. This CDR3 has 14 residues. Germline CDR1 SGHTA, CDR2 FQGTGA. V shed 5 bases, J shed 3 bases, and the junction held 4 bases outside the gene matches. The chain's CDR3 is CASSPSGGTDTQYF. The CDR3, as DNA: TGTGCCAGCAGCCCAAGCGGGGGAACAGATACGCAGTATTTT.

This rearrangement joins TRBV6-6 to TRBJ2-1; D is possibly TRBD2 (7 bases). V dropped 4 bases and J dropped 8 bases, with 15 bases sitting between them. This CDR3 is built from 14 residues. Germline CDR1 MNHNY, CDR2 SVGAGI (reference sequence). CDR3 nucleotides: TGTGCCAGCAGTTCCCTACTAGGGGGGGATGAGCAGTTCTTC. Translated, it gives CASSSLLGGDEQFF.

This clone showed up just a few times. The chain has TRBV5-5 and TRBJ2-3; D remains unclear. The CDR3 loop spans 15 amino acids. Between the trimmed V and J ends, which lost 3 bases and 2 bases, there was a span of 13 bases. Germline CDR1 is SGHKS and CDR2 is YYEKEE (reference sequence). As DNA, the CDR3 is TGTGCCAGCAGCTGGGATTCGCGGTTCACAGATACGCAGTATTTT. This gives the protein CASSWDSRFTDTQYF. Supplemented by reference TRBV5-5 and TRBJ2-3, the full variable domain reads DAGVTQSPTHLIKTRGQQVTLRCSPISGHKSVSWYQQVLGQGPQFIFQYYEKEERGRGNFPDRFSARQFPNYSSELNVNALLLGDSALYLCASSWDSRFTDTQYFGPGTRLTVL.

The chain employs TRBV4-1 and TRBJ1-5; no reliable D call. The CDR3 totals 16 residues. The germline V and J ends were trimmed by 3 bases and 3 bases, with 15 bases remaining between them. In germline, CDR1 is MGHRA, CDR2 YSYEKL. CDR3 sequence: CASSQERRVNNQPQHF. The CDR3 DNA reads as TGCGCCAGCAGCCAGGAACGGAGGGTAAACAATCAGCCCCAGCATTTT.

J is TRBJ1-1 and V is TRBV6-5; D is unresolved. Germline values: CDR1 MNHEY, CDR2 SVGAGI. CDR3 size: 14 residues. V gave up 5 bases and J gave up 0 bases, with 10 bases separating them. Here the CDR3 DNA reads TGTGCCAGCAGTACCTCGGGCCTGAACACTGAAGCTTTCTTT. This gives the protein CASSTSGLNTEAFF.

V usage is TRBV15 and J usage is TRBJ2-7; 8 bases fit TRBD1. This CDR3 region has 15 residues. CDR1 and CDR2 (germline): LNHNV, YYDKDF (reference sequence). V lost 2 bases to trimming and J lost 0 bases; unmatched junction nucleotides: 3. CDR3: CATSRSTGGSYEQYF. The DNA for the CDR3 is TGTGCCACCAGCAGATCCACAGGGGGCTCCTACGAGCAGTACTTC. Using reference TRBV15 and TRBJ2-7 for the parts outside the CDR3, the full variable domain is DAMVIQNPRYQVTQFGKPVTLSCSQTLNHNVMYWYQQKSSQAPKLLFHYYDKDFNNEADTPDNFQSRRPNTSFCFLDIRSPGLGDTAMYLCATSRSTGGSYEQYFGPGTRLTVT.

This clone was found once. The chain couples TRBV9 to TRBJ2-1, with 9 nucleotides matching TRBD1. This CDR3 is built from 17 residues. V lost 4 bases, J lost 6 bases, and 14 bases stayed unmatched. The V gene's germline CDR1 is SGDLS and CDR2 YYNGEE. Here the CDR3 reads CASSFGGTGMDGNEQFF. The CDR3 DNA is TGTGCCAGCAGCTTTGGCGGGACAGGGATGGATGGCAATGAGCAGTTCTTC.

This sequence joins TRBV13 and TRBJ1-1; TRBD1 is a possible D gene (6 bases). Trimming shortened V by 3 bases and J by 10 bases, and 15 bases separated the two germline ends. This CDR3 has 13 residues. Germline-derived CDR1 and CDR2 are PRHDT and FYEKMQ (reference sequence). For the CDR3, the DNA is TGTGCCAGCAGCTTCGACAGGCCTCTTTCAGCTTTCTTT. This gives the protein CASSFDRPLSAFF.

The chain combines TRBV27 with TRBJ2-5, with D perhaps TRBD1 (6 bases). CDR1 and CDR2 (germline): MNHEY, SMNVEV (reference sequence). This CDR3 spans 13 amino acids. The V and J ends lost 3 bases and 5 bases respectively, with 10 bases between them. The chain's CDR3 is CASSFGTMETQYF. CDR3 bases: TGTGCCAGCAGTTTCGGGACAATGGAGACCCAGTACTTC.

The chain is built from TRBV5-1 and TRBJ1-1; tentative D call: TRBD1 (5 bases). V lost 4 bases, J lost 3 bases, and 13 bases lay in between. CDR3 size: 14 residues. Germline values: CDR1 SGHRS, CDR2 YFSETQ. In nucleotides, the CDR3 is TGCGCCAGCAGCCCTGAGGGACCGTACACTGAAGCTTTCTTT. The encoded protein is CASSPEGPYTEAFF. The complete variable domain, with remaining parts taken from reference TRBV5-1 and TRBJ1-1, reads KAGVTQTPRYLIKTRGQQVTLSCSPISGHRSVSWYQQTPGQGLQFLFEYFSETQRNKGNFPGRFSGRQFSNSRSEMNVSTLELGDSALYLCASSPEGPYTEAFFGQGTRLTVV.

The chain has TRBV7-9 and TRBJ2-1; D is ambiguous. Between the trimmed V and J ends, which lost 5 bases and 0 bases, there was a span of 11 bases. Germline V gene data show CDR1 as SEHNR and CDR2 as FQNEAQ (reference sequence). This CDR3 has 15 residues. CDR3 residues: CASSLLQRSYNEQFF. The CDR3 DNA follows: TGTGCCAGCAGCCTCCTACAGCGCTCCTACAATGAGCAGTTCTTC.

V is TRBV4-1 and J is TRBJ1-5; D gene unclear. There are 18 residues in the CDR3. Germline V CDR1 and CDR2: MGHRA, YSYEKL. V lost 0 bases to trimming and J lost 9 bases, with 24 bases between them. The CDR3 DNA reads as TGCGCCAGCAGCCAAGATTTCGGCAGATGGTTTTTCCCGTGGCCCCAGCATTTT. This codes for CASSQDFGRWFFPWPQHF.

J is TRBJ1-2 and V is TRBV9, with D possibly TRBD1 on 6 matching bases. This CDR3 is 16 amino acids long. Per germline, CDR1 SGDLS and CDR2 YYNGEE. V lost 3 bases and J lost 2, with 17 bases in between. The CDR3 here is CASSGERGAHNYGYTF. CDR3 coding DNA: TGTGCCAGCAGCGGGGAGAGGGGGGCGCACAACTATGGCTACACCTTC. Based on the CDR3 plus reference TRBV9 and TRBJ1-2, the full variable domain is DSGVTQTPKHLITATGQRVTLRCSPRSGDLSVYWYQQSLDQGLQFLIQYYNGEERAKGNILERFSAQQFPDLHSELNLSSLELGDSALYFCASSGERGAHNYGYTFGSGTRLTVV.

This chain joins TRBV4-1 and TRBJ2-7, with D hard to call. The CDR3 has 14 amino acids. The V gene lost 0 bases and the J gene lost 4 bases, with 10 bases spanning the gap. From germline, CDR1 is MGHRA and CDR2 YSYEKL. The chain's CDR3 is CASSQDSGGYEQYF. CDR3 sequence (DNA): TGCGCCAGCAGCCAAGATTCAGGCGGATACGAGCAGTACTTC.

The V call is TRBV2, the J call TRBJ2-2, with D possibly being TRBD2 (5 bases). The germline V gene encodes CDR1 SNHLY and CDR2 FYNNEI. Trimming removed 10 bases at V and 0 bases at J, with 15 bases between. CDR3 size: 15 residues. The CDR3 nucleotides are TGTGCCACCCTAAACGAGGGATCGAACACCGGGGAGCTGTTTTTT. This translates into CATLNEGSNTGELFF.

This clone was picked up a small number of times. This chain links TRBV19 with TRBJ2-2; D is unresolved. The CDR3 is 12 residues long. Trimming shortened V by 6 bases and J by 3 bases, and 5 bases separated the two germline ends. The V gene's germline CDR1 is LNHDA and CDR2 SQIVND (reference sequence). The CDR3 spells CASSFYTGELFF. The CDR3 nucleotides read TGTGCCAGTAGCTTTTACACCGGGGAGCTGTTTTTT.

CDR3 DNA sequence: TGTGCCACCAGCAGAGATTCGGGTGGCGGAGAGACCCAGTACTTC. This encodes CATSRDSGGGETQYF. The chain recombines TRBV15 with TRBJ2-5, with D unresolved. In germline, CDR1 is LNHNV, CDR2 YYDKDF (reference sequence). The V end was cut by 0 bases, the J end by 4 bases, with 12 bases between. CDR3 length equals 15 residues.

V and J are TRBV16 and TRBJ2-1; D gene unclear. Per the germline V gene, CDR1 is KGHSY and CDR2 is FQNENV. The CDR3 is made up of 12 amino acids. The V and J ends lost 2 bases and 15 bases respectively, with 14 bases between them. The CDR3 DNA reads TGTGCCAGCAGCCAAGATGTCCGGCGTGGGTTCTTC. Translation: CASSQDVRRGFF.

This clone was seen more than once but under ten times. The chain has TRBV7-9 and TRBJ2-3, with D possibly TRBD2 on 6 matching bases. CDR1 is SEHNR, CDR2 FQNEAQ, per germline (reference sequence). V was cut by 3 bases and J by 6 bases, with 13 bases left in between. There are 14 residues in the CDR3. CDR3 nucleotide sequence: TGTGCCAGCAGCTTCGTCCCCGGGAGCGATACGCAGTATTTT. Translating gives CASSFVPGSDTQYF.

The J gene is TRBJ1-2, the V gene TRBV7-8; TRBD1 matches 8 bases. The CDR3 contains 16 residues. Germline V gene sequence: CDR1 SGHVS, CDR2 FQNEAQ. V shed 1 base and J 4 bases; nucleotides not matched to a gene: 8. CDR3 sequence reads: CASSLGMTGEGYGYTF. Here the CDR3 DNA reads TGTGCCAGCAGCTTAGGCATGACAGGGGAAGGCTATGGCTACACCTTC. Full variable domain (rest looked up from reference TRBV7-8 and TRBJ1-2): GAGVSQSPRYKVAKRGQDVALRCDPISGHVSLFWYQQALGQGPEFLTYFQNEAQLDKSGLPSDRFFAERPEGSVSTLKIQRTQQEDSAVYLCASSLGMTGEGYGYTFGSGTRLTVV.

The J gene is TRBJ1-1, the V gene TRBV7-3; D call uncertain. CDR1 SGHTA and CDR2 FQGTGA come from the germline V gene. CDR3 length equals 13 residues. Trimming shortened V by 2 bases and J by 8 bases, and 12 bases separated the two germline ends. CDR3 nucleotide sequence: TGTGCCAGCAGCTTAGGTGGCAGCAACGAAGCTTTCTTT. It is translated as CASSLGGSNEAFF.

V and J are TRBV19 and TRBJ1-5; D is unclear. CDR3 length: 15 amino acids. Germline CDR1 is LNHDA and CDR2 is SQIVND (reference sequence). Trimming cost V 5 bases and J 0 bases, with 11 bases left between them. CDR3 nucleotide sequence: TGTGCCAGTAGTCCCGTAGGTGGTAGCAATCAGCCCCAGCATTTT. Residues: CASSPVGGSNQPQHF.

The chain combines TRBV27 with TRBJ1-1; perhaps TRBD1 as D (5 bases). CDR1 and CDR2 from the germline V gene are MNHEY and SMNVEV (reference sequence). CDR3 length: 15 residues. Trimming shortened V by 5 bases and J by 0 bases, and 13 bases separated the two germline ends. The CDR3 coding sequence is TGTGCCAGCAGTGCAGGGACGGGTTTGAACACTGAAGCTTTCTTT. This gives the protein CASSAGTGLNTEAFF.

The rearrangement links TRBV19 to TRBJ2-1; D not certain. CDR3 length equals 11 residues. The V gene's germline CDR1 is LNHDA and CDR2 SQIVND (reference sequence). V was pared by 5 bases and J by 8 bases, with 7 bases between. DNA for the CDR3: TGTGCCAGTAGTTTTAGGGATGAGCAGTTCTTC. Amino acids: CASSFRDEQFF.

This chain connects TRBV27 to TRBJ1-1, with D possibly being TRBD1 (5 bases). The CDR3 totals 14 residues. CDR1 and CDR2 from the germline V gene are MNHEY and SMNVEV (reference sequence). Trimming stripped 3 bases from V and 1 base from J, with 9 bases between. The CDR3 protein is CASSFGGENTEAFF. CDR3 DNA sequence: TGTGCCAGCAGTTTTGGGGGAGAGAACACTGAAGCTTTCTTT.